The 25 T cell receptor beta chains reported below all come from one sample, sequenced in a study of blood T cell repertoires in COVID-19. Assay used: immunoSEQ multiplex PCR; TCRdb lists only in-frame clones, some missing. The sample lists 150,000 or so clones, about 86% occurring once. Sequencing was done on a sample of peripheral blood. The source of these receptors is a woman aged 60 to 75 with acute or convalescent COVID-19.

The chain couples TRBV5-1 to TRBJ1-4; 7 bases fit TRBD1. With 7 bases clipped from V and 6 bases from J, the junction kept 9 bases outside the gene matches. Germline CDR1 reads SGHRS; CDR2 reads YFSETQ. The CDR3 extends over 14 amino acids. CDR3 amino acids: CASGKGARDEKLFF. The CDR3 nucleotides are TGCGCCAGCGGGAAGGGGGCGCGGGATGAAAAACTGTTTTTT.

The CDR3 DNA is TGTGCCAGCAGCTTAACCGGGACCGGGGAGCTGTTTTTT. Its protein is CASSLTGTGELFF. The chain combines TRBV7-9 with TRBJ2-2; no firm D call. This CDR3 region has 13 residues. Trimming stripped 2 bases from V and 5 bases from J, with 6 bases between. Germline values: CDR1 SEHNR, CDR2 FQNEAQ (reference sequence).

V is TRBV27 and J is TRBJ2-1; D is perhaps TRBD2 (6 bases). The CDR3 totals 13 residues. V lost 5 bases and J 6 bases, leaving 11 bases between the germline ends. Germline lookup yields CDR1 MNHEY and CDR2 SMNVEV (reference sequence). CDR3 DNA: TGTGCCAGCAGTCGGGACTGGTTCAATGAGCAGTTCTTC. Translating it yields CASSRDWFNEQFF.

V gene TRBV28 combines with J gene TRBJ2-3; 7 bases agree with TRBD2. CDR1 MDHEN and CDR2 SYDVKM come from the germline V gene. The CDR3 consists of 16 residues. V lost 5 bases, J lost 3 bases, and 11 bases stayed unmatched. The CDR3 nucleotides read TGTGCCAGCAGTCCCCTGGTTGGGGGGGGGACAGATACGCAGTATTTT. It translates to CASSPLVGGGTDTQYF.

The chain has TRBV28 and TRBJ2-1; no firm D call. The V gene lost 1 base and the J gene lost 9 bases, with 10 bases spanning the gap. This CDR3 is built from 13 residues. Germline V CDR1 and CDR2: MDHEN, SYDVKM. For the CDR3, the DNA is TGTGCCAGCAGTTTATCCCCCCCGGGTGAGCAGTTCTTC. Translated, it gives CASSLSPPGEQFF.

This clone was recorded once. The V call is TRBV27, the J call TRBJ1-1; unclear D gene. The CDR3 length is 18 residues. With 1 base removed from V and 4 bases from J, the gap between germline ends came to 22 bases. CDR1 and CDR2 (germline): MNHEY, SMNVEV (reference sequence). For the CDR3, the DNA is TGTGCCAGCAGTTTATTGTATCCGGGCCACACGGGAAGCACTGAAGCTTTCTTT. It codes for CASSLLYPGHTGSTEAFF.

The CDR3 region is CASSGGGNYGYTF. CDR3 bases: TGTGCCAGCAGCGGCGGGGGTAACTATGGCTACACCTTC. This rearrangement joins TRBV9 to TRBJ1-2; D is possibly TRBD1 (5 bases). Trimming removed 3 bases at V and 1 base at J, with 7 bases between. Germline V gene data show CDR1 as SGDLS and CDR2 as YYNGEE. The CDR3 runs to 13 residues.

This sequence joins TRBV21-1 and TRBJ2-7; no DNA check was done on the table's D call, TRBD2. TRBV21-1 is a pseudogene. CDR3 length equals 18 residues. CDR3 residues: CASSKFRIAGGPPYEQYF. CDR3 bases: TGTGCCAGCAGCAAATTCCGAATAGCGGGAGGCCCCCCCTACGAGCAGTACTTC.

The chain joins TRBV7-9 to TRBJ1-5, with 12 bases aligning to TRBD1. CDR3 length: 18 residues. Germline CDR1 reads SEHNR; CDR2 reads FQNEAQ (reference sequence). Trimming took 3 bases from V and 2 from J; bases not matched to a gene: 8. Here the CDR3 DNA reads TGTGCCAGCAGCTTGGGGGACAGGGGGCCCAGGGGCAATCAGCCCCAGCATTTT. This sequence encodes CASSLGDRGPRGNQPQHF.

The rearrangement uses TRBV5-4 and TRBJ2-1; TRBD1 agrees at 9 bases. The junction had 5 bases not matched to a gene; V was cut back by 3 bases and J by 4 bases. Looked up from germline, CDR1 is SGHNT and CDR2 is YYREEE (reference sequence). The length of the CDR3 is 15 residues. Here the CDR3 reads CASSYGTGSYNEQFF. The CDR3, as DNA: TGTGCCAGCAGCTACGGGACAGGGTCTTACAATGAGCAGTTCTTC.

CDR3 coding DNA: TGTGCCAGTAGTCCCCGAACCGGGACTAGCGGGAGTAATGAGCAGTTCTTC. Amino acid sequence: CASSPRTGTSGSNEQFF. The J gene is TRBJ2-1, the V gene TRBV19; 14 bases match TRBD2. The ends lost 5 bases at V and 7 bases at J; junction bases unmatched: 10. The CDR3 has 17 amino acids. Germline-derived CDR1 and CDR2 are LNHDA and SQIVND (reference sequence).

V and J are TRBV5-5 and TRBJ2-7, with D tentatively TRBD2 (5 bases). Germline V gene data show CDR1 as SGHKS and CDR2 as YYEKEE (reference sequence). The ends were cut back, 1 base at V and 7 bases at J, with 15 bases in the middle. The CDR3 loop spans 14 amino acids. CDR3 sequence (DNA): TGTGCCAGCAGCTTGTGGGGTGTTTCGGGAGAGCAGTACTTC. Translating it yields CASSLWGVSGEQYF.

CDR3 in amino acids: CASSPDRTGLGYTF. CDR3 nucleotides: TGTGCCAGCTCCCCCGACCGGACAGGGCTCGGCTACACCTTC. The chain couples TRBV18 to TRBJ1-2; 8 bases agree with TRBD1. This CDR3 is 14 amino acids long. CDR1 is KGHSH, CDR2 LQKENI, per germline. Trimming took 6 bases from V and 8 from J; bases not matched to a gene: 11.

The gene calls are TRBV24-1 and TRBJ1-1; D is undetermined. CDR1 and CDR2 from the germline V gene are KGHDR and SFDVKD. The V end was cut by 6 bases, the J end by 5 bases, with 12 bases between. The CDR3 is 13 residues long. The CDR3, as DNA: TGTGCCACCAGTAATGAGCTTAGTACTGAAGCTTTCTTT. This gives the protein CATSNELSTEAFF.

The rearrangement links TRBV28 to TRBJ2-5, with a tentative D call TRBD2 (6 bases). The CDR3 totals 13 residues. Trimming removed 5 bases at V and 5 bases at J, with 12 bases between. Germline V gives CDR1 MDHEN, CDR2 SYDVKM. CDR3 DNA: TGTGCCAGCAGTCCGGGACTTTTGGAGACCCAGTACTTC. Residues: CASSPGLLETQYF.

The chain is built from TRBV7-2 and TRBJ1-1; D might be TRBD1 (5 bases). The CDR3 spans 14 residues. V lost 0 bases and J 4 bases, leaving 9 bases between the germline ends. CDR1 and CDR2 (germline): SGHTA, FQGNSA. The CDR3, as DNA: TGTGCCAGCAGCTTAGCGCGCGGGACCACTGAAGCTTTCTTT. Translation gives CASSLARGTTEAFF.

The chain recombines TRBV10-3 with TRBJ2-1; 11 bases line up with TRBD1. Per the germline V gene, CDR1 is ENHRY and CDR2 is SYGVKD. This CDR3 spans 15 amino acids. The junction had 4 bases not matched to a gene; V was cut back by 0 bases and J by 9 bases. CDR3 DNA sequence: TGTGCCATCAGTGAGTCAGGACAGGGGGCGGGTGAGCAGTTCTTC. It translates to CAISESGQGAGEQFF.

The J gene is TRBJ1-5, the V gene TRBV6-2 or TRBV6-3; D is perhaps TRBD1 (5 bases). V lost 4 bases and J 7 bases, leaving 11 bases between the germline ends. Germline V gives CDR1 MNHEY, CDR2 SVGEGT. The CDR3 totals 13 residues. CDR3 DNA sequence: TGTGCCAGCAGTTCCGACAGAAAACAGCCCCAGCATTTT. Translated: CASSSDRKQPQHF.

The gene calls are TRBV2 and TRBJ2-1, with TRBD2 identical over 12 bases. The V gene end was trimmed by 6 bases and the J gene end by 5 bases; junction bases not matched to a gene: 8. The CDR3 totals 16 residues. CDR1 SNHLY and CDR2 FYNNEI come from the germline V gene. CDR3 coding DNA: TGTGCCAGCAGCAGTCTAGCGGGAGGGCCGGACAATGAGCAGTTCTTC. This encodes CASSSLAGGPDNEQFF.

This sequence joins TRBV2 and TRBJ2-3; tentatively, D is TRBD1 (6 bases). Germline lookup yields CDR1 SNHLY and CDR2 FYNNEI. Trimming removed 7 bases from V and 3 bases from J, with 8 bases in between. The CDR3 sequence is 12 residues long. The CDR3 DNA is TGTGCCAGCAATCAGGGGACAGATACGCAGTATTTT. Translating gives CASNQGTDTQYF.

The gene calls are TRBV9 and TRBJ2-7; 10 bases match TRBD2. V gave up 2 bases and J gave up 2 bases; unmatched junction bases: 4. Germline V lookup: CDR1 SGDLS, CDR2 YYNGEE. The CDR3 sequence is 15 residues long. The CDR3: CASSVESGRAYEQYF. In DNA form, the CDR3 reads TGTGCCAGCAGCGTGGAAAGCGGGAGGGCCTACGAGCAGTACTTC.

V gene TRBV30 combines with J gene TRBJ1-5, with 8 bases lining up with TRBD1. Germline V gene lookup returns CDR1 GTSNPN and CDR2 SVGIG (reference sequence). V lost 0 bases and J lost 2; bases outside the gene matches: 12. This CDR3 comprises 18 residues. CDR3 sequence (DNA): TGTGCCTGGAGTGTACCCGGAAGGACAGGGACAGGCAATCAGCCCCAGCATTTT. It is translated as CAWSVPGRTGTGNQPQHF.

This chain joins TRBV20-1 and TRBJ1-1; no firm D call. Germline values: CDR1 DFQATT, CDR2 SNEGSKA (reference sequence). V was shortened by 3 bases and J by 1 base, with 6 bases between the two germline ends. This CDR3 region has 12 residues. CDR3 amino acids: CSASFQNTEAFF. CDR3 bases: TGCAGTGCTAGTTTTCAGAACACTGAAGCTTTCTTT.

This clone was seen more than once but under ten times. The chain links TRBV24-1 to TRBJ2-7; D might be TRBD2 (5 bases). V was trimmed by 4 bases and J by 6 bases, leaving 12 bases between them. This CDR3 spans 13 amino acids. The germline gives CDR1 KGHDR, CDR2 SFDVKD. CDR3 region: CATSDQEVGEQYF. The CDR3 coding sequence is TGTGCCACCAGTGACCAGGAGGTCGGCGAGCAGTACTTC.

The chain uses TRBV18 and TRBJ2-1; 10 bases align to TRBD2. The CDR3 is 19 amino acids. Trimming took 3 bases from V and 6 from J; bases not matched to a gene: 17. Germline V gene sequence: CDR1 KGHSH, CDR2 LQKENI. CDR3 coding DNA: TGTGCCAGCTCACCGGGAATAAAGCGGGAGGGCCGCAGTGGCAATGAGCAGTTCTTC. Protein product: CASSPGIKREGRSGNEQFF.